Shown below are 5 T cell receptor beta chains from a single sample sequenced in a study of cytomegalovirus exposure and HLA in healthy donors. Use of 60 Vbeta and 13 Jbeta primers characterized the PCR. Generated by immunoSEQ multiplex PCR, the TCRdb table keeps only in-frame clones and is missing some. The repertoire has about 120,000 clones, roughly four fifths of them found once; the top ten carry roughly 3%. Sequencing was carried out using PBMCs. The receptors were sampled from a woman in her 40s in good health and CMV-seropositive.

The V gene is TRBV10-3, the J gene TRBJ1-1, with D maybe TRBD1 (5 bases). This CDR3 is built from 14 residues. In germline, CDR1 is ENHRY, CDR2 SYGVKD. Trimming took 7 bases from V and 1 from J, leaving 13 bases between them. The CDR3 loop is CAITPSGQNTEAFF. The CDR3 bases are TGTGCCATCACCCCCTCCGGACAGAACACTGAAGCTTTCTTT.

V and J are TRBV11-2 and TRBJ1-1; D possibly corresponds to TRBD1 (5 bases). The CDR3 extends over 17 amino acids. V was clipped by 6 bases and J by 1 base, with 21 bases between them. The germline CDR1 and CDR2 sequences are SGHAT and FQNNGV. The CDR3 here is CASRSNRGAPKNTEAFF. The DNA of the CDR3 is TGTGCCAGCAGGTCTAATAGGGGCGCCCCTAAGAACACTGAAGCTTTCTTT.

V and J are TRBV11-3 and TRBJ2-1; TRBD1 matches 10 bases. With 5 bases clipped from V and 5 bases from J, the junction kept 6 bases outside the gene matches. The CDR3 totals 15 residues. Looked up from germline, CDR1 is SGHNT and CDR2 is YENEEA. CDR3 residues: CASSRDRGRHNEQFF. Here the CDR3 DNA reads TGTGCCAGCAGCCGCGACAGGGGGCGGCACAATGAGCAGTTCTTC.

This clone was recorded once. The chain couples TRBV9 to TRBJ2-1; D gene uncertain. Germline CDR1 SGDLS, CDR2 YYNGEE. The CDR3 covers 14 residues. V lost 4 bases and J 8 bases, leaving 16 bases between the germline ends. The CDR3 is CASSPDAVLDEQFF. The CDR3 DNA reads as TGTGCCAGCAGCCCAGATGCGGTCCTTGATGAGCAGTTCTTC.

The chain carries TRBV5-1 and TRBJ2-7, with 7 bases identical to TRBD1. Looked up from germline, CDR1 is SGHRS and CDR2 is YFSETQ. V gave up 5 bases and J gave up 5 bases; unmatched junction bases: 4. The CDR3 runs to 12 residues. CDR3 nucleotide sequence: TGCGCCAGCAGTTCTGACAGGGACGAGCAGTACTTC. This gives the protein CASSSDRDEQYF.